One T cell receptor beta chain is described in this entry. These data originate in a study of blood T cell repertoires in COVID-19. Germline V gene sequence: CDR1 LGHDT, CDR2 YNNKEL (reference sequence). V dropped 4 bases and J dropped 4 bases, with 16 bases sitting between them. This CDR3 spans 15 amino acids. Profiling relied on immunoSEQ multiplex PCR, and the TCRdb table lists in-frame clones only, not all of them. Among about 180,000 clones listed, around 86% were seen once. The chain is built from TRBV3-1 (or the pseudogene TRBV3-2) and TRBJ2-5; weak D call: TRBD1 (5 bases). This TCR was recovered from a man between 45 and 60 years old with active or convalescent COVID-19. Sequences were obtained from peripheral blood. The CDR3 bases are TGTGCCAGCAGCCTCCAACGGGCAGGGCCAGAGACCCAGTACTTC. It translates to CASSLQRAGPETQYF.